The 22 T cell receptor beta chains below were found in one sample sequenced in a study of tumor-infiltrating lymphocytes in oesophageal squamous cell carcinoma. TCRdb redid the calling of the PCR reads with MiXCR, one entry per CDR3 protein. The sample holds some 10,000 distinct CDR3 sequences, over 55% seen once. The sample was esophageal tumor tissue. Receptor source: a female donor with esophageal squamous cell carcinoma.

The rearrangement uses TRBV27 and TRBJ2-1; 10 bases line up with TRBD2. Germline CDR1 and CDR2: MNHEY and SMNVEV (reference sequence). V was pared by 5 bases and J by 9 bases, with 13 bases of the junction left unmatched. There are 16 residues in the CDR3. DNA of the CDR3: TGTGCCAGCAGTCCCGGCGGGCTAGCGGGAGCTCTTGAGCAGTTCTTC. It codes for CASSPGGLAGALEQFF.

This clonotype showed up just a few times. The rearrangement joins TRBV7-3 to TRBJ2-3; TRBD1 might be the D (6 bases). The CDR3 consists of 11 residues. Per the germline V gene, CDR1 is SGHTA and CDR2 is FQGTGA. Deletions cut 8 bases from V and 7 bases from J, with 10 bases between. The CDR3 nucleotides are TGTGCCAGCGCGCAGGGGTATACGCAGTATTTT. This translates into CASAQGYTQYF.

On this clonotype: Relative to the germline gene, one junction end is altered; a read error may explain this. The V gene is TRBV6-1, the J gene TRBJ2-3; 13 bases fit TRBD2. From germline, CDR1 is MNHNS and CDR2 SASEGT. This CDR3 is 16 amino acids long. The CDR3 here is CASKGLAGASFNEQFF. CDR3 nucleotide sequence: TGTGCCAGCAAAGGACTAGCGGGAGCCTCGTTCAATGAGCAGTTCTTT.

Comments on this clonotype: At one end, the junction sequence differs from germline, possibly due to a read error. The chain joins TRBV7-2 to TRBJ1-6, with D perhaps TRBD1 (5 bases). Germline V gene sequence: CDR1 SGHTA, CDR2 FQGNSA. This CDR3 contains 14 residues. CDR3 amino acids: CASSLGGPSDEQFF. The CDR3 DNA follows: TGTGCCAGCAGCCTGGGGGGACCCTCCGATGAGCAGTTCTTT.

The J gene is TRBJ2-7, the V gene TRBV7-8; D may be TRBD1 (6 bases). The CDR3 loop spans 12 amino acids. The germline V and J ends were trimmed by 5 bases and 3 bases, with 8 bases remaining between them. Germline CDR1 is SGHVS and CDR2 is FQNEAQ. For the CDR3, the DNA is TGTGCCAGCAGCGTGGACAGCTACGAGCAGTACTTC. This translates into CASSVDSYEQYF.

For this clonotype: Relative to the germline gene, one junction end is altered; a read error may explain this. The chain is built from TRBV7-6 and TRBJ2-5, with D perhaps TRBD1 (8 bases). The CDR3 contains 14 residues. Germline V gene data show CDR1 as SGHVS and CDR2 as FNYEAQ. The CDR3 spells CASSLQTGEGTQYF. CDR3 DNA: TGTGCTAGCAGCCTCCAGACAGGGGAGGGGACCCAGTACTTC.

This sequence joins TRBV6-1 and TRBJ2-3, with a tentative D call TRBD2 (5 bases). Germline CDR1 MNHNS, CDR2 SASEGT. This CDR3 is 14 amino acids long. Deletions cut 10 bases from V and 0 bases from J, with 14 bases between. CDR3 in amino acids: CATVARGSTDTQYF. The CDR3 DNA reads TGTGCCACCGTTGCAAGAGGGAGCACAGATACGCAGTATTTT.

The chain combines TRBV5-1 with TRBJ1-5, with no clear D. Germline CDR1 is SGHRS and CDR2 is YFSETQ. The CDR3 covers 13 residues. V lost 1 base, J lost 0 bases, and 2 bases lay in between. The CDR3 sequence is CASSLNSNQPQHF. CDR3 DNA sequence: TGCGCCAGCAGCTTGAATAGCAATCAGCCCCAGCATTTT.

The chain recombines TRBV6-2 or TRBV6-3 with TRBJ1-4; possible D gene TRBD1, 6 bases. Trimming cost V 8 bases and J 3 bases, with 16 bases left between them. The CDR3 is made up of 15 amino acids. From germline, CDR1 is MNHEY and CDR2 SVGEGT. The CDR3 nucleotides are TGTGCCAGCCGCGCAGGGGATCTTCCTAATGAAAAACTGTTTTTT. Residues: CASRAGDLPNEKLFF.

The V call is TRBV7-9, the J call TRBJ2-4; TRBD1 matches at 8 bases. The J call may be faulty, since TRBJ2-1 better matches the DNA end. This CDR3 comprises 12 residues. Germline assignment: CDR1 SEHNR and CDR2 FQNEAQ (reference sequence). This CDR3 reads CASSFGTGEQFF. The CDR3 nucleotides read TGTGCCAGCAGCTTTGGGACAGGAGAGCAGTTCTTC.

The chain employs TRBV12-3 or TRBV12-4 and TRBJ2-3; D is unresolved. Trimming removed 10 bases from V and 0 bases from J, with 8 bases in between. The CDR3 extends over 12 amino acids. CDR3 region: CATAPSTDTQYF. In DNA, the CDR3 is TGTGCCACGGCACCAAGCACAGATACGCAGTATTTT.

This chain connects TRBV6-5 to TRBJ2-5; 9 bases align to TRBD1. Unmatched junction bases numbered 13, after V lost 7 bases and J lost 10 bases. The CDR3 extends over 14 amino acids. From germline, CDR1 is MNHEY and CDR2 SVGAGI. CDR3 sequence reads: CASNTGTGSYDQYF. CDR3 DNA: TGTGCCAGCAATACCGGGACAGGGTCCTACGACCAGTACTTC.

The V call is TRBV7-3, the J call TRBJ2-5; D is unclear. Matching the DNA end better, TRBJ2-1 makes the J call doubtful. CDR3 length: 14 residues. Germline V lookup: CDR1 SGHTA, CDR2 FQGTGA. CDR3 region: CASSLRWTSGEQFF. CDR3 DNA: TGTGCCAGCAGCTTAAGGTGGACGTCGGGTGAGCAGTTCTTC.

The chain links TRBV7-8 to TRBJ2-1, with unresolved D. V was trimmed by 4 bases and J by 0 bases, leaving 10 bases between them. Germline CDR1 is SGHVS and CDR2 is FQNEAQ. There are 15 residues in the CDR3. CDR3 DNA sequence: TGTGCCAGCAGCTACAGACAAAGCTCCTACAATGAGCAGTTCTTC. Protein: CASSYRQSSYNEQFF.

The V and J genes are TRBV27 and TRBJ2-3; TRBD1 aligns across 8 bases. The DNA end lines up better with TRBJ1-1; the J call may be wrong. This CDR3 has 15 amino acids. Per germline, CDR1 MNHEY and CDR2 SMNVEV (reference sequence). CDR3 DNA: TGTGCCAGCAGTTTAAGGACAGGGTTGAGGACTGAAGCTTTCTTT. Protein: CASSLRTGLRTEAFF.

In nucleotides, the CDR3 is TGTGCCAGCAGCTTAGAGGCACCGAGAGGCGGCTACACCTTC. As protein: CASSLEAPRGGYTF. This rearrangement joins TRBV7-4 to TRBJ2-4; D gene ambiguous. TRBJ1-2 matches the DNA end more closely, so the J call is doubtful. CDR1 and CDR2 from the germline V gene are SGHVT and SQSDAQ. CDR3 length equals 14 residues.

V and J are TRBV7-6 and TRBJ1-1; tentatively, D is TRBD2 (6 bases). The J call is doubtful: the DNA matches TRBJ2-7 better. CDR3 length equals 13 residues. Germline V lookup: CDR1 SGHVS, CDR2 FNYEAQ. CDR3 coding DNA: TGTGCCAGCAGCCGGAGCGGGTCAAACGAGCAGTACTTC. Its translation is CASSRSGSNEQYF.

The chain has TRBV7-3 and TRBJ2-1; D is perhaps TRBD2 (6 bases). The J call may be wrong; the DNA end is better matched by TRBJ2-7. Germline loops: CDR1 SGHTA, CDR2 FQGTGA. There are 13 residues in the CDR3. In DNA, the CDR3 is TGTGCCAGCAGCTCCGACCCTAGCGCCGTGCAGTACTTC. It encodes CASSSDPSAVQYF.

This sequence joins TRBV6-1 and TRBJ2-1; the D call may be TRBD1 or TRBD2 (5 bases each). The germline CDR1 and CDR2 sequences are MNHNS and SASEGT. Deletions cut 8 bases from V and 10 bases from J, with 18 bases between. The CDR3 totals 13 residues. CDR3 amino acids: CASCLNPGTEQFF. As DNA, the CDR3 is TGTGCCAGCTGTCTGAACCCCGGGACGGAGCAGTTCTTC.

The V gene is TRBV7-9, the J gene TRBJ2-5; the D gene is possibly TRBD2 (6 bases). The DNA end favors TRBJ2-1, so the J call may be wrong. This CDR3 comprises 13 residues. The germline V gene encodes CDR1 SEHNR and CDR2 FQNEAQ (reference sequence). The CDR3 loop reads CASSVGSNNEQFF. The CDR3 nucleotides are TGTGCCAGCAGCGTCGGGAGCAACAATGAGCAGTTCTTC.

The chain uses TRBV7-6 and TRBJ2-3; TRBD2 might be the D (6 bases). Germline V gene sequence: CDR1 SGHVS, CDR2 FNYEAQ. Trimming stripped 11 bases from V and 7 bases from J, with 22 bases between. The CDR3 spans 14 residues. The CDR3 spells CASAAPGGGNTQYF. CDR3 nucleotide sequence: TGTGCCTCCGCGGCCCCCGGTGGGGGGAATACGCAGTATTTT.

The chain joins TRBV7-3 to TRBJ2-1; no clear D. Germline CDR1 and CDR2: SGHTA and FQGTGA. The CDR3 is made up of 12 amino acids. Trimming left V 5 bases short and J 5 bases short, with 7 bases between. This CDR3 is CASSPSNNEQFF. The CDR3 nucleotides read TGTGCCAGCAGCCCGTCGAACAATGAGCAGTTCTTC.